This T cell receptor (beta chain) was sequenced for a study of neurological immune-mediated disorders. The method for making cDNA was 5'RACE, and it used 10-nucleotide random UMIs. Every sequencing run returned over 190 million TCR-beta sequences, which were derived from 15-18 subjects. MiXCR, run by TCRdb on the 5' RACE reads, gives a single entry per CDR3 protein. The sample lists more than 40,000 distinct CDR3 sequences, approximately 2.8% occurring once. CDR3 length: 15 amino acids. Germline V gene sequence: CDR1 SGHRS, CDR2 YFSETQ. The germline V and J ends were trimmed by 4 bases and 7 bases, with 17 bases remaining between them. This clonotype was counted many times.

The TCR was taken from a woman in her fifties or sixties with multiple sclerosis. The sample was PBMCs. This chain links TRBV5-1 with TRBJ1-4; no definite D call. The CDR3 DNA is TGCGCCAGCAGCGGTGAGGGTTTTGTAGGTGAAAAACTGTTTTTT. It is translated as CASSGEGFVGEKLFF.